This T cell receptor beta chain was recovered during a study of T cells in localized non-small cell lung cancer. Study findings and constraints: A higher density of T cells in blood coincided with extended overall survival. Sequencing was restricted to one tumor region; therefore, heterogeneity remains possible. Uninvolved adjacent lung showed the highest T cell clonality, exceeding tumor. The study detected a median roughly 61 of the top 100 tumor clones in adjacent lung.

The protocol was immunoSEQ multiplex PCR, while the TCRdb copy is restricted to in-frame clones and leaves out a portion. Among around 78,000 clones listed, around 81% were seen once. V was cut by 1 base and J by 5 bases, with 4 bases left in between. Looked up from germline, CDR1 is SGHAT and CDR2 is FQNNGV. The CDR3 consists of 12 residues. On this clone itself: Its antigen is not identified.

The sample was peripheral blood, taken before any cancer treatment. The V call is TRBV11-2, the J call TRBJ2-3; the D is unclear. This receptor was obtained from an older female donor with stage I lung adenocarcinoma. The CDR3 DNA reads TGTGCCAGCAGCTTAGTAGGAGATACGCAGTATTTT. As protein: CASSLVGDTQYF.